A selection of T cell receptor beta chains follows, all from one sample in a study of beta chain features in type 1 diabetes. Some clones are missing from TCRdb's copy, which holds only in-frame ones; the method was immunoSEQ multiplex PCR. The sample holds 400,000 or so clones; around an eighth are singletons and the top ten take roughly 0.0097%. Material: naive CD4+ T cells from blood. These receptors were obtained from a woman aged 18-29 years with type 1 diabetes. The CDR3 runs from the conserved cysteine through the conserved F or W. The D gene is left open where the match is weak. Size is omitted from some rows. Given values are once, few, many or a class for expanded clones.

TRBJ2-1 TRBD2 TRBV29-1 few CSARTSGSRHYNEQFF TGCAGCGCTCGGACTAGCGGGAGTCGCCACTACAATGAGCAGTTCTTC
TRBJ1-1 NA TRBV29-1 NA CSVLSTEAFF TGCAGCGTTCTGAGCACTGAAGCTTTCTTT
TRBJ2-7 TRBD1 TRBV6-6 NA CASTPRGSNGYEQYF TGTGCCAGCACCCCCAGGGGGAGTAACGGGTACGAGCAGTACTTC
TRBJ2-6 TRBD1 TRBV4-1 NA CASSHGAGGIFGANVLTF TGCGCCAGCAGCCATGGGGCAGGGGGAATATTTGGGGCCAACGTCCTGACTTTC
TRBJ2-7 NA TRBV11-3 few CASSLDRGAPFYEQYF TGTGCCAGCAGCTTAGATCGGGGGGCCCCTTTCTACGAGCAGTACTTC
TRBJ2-2 NA TRBV6-1 few CASRGPNTGELFF TGTGCCAGCAGGGGCCCGAACACCGGGGAGCTGTTTTTT
TRBJ2-6 NA TRBV19 NA CASSPTHSGANVLTF TGTGCCAGTAGTCCTACTCACTCTGGGGCCAACGTCCTGACTTTC
TRBJ1-5 NA TRBV2 few CASSGLEGAQPQHF TGTGCCAGCAGTGGGTTGGAGGGAGCTCAGCCCCAGCATTTT
TRBJ2-5 TRBD2 TRBV5-1 once CASSAGTSQETQYF TGCGCCAGCAGCGCCGGGACTAGCCAAGAGACCCAGTACTTC
TRBJ1-5 TRBD1 TRBV6-5 few CASSRDRRNQPQHF TGTGCCAGCAGTAGGGACAGGCGGAATCAGCCCCAGCATTTT
TRBJ2-7 TRBD2 TRBV9 few CASSENLAGGGYEQYF TGTGCCAGCAGCGAGAACTTAGCGGGAGGAGGCTACGAGCAGTACTTC
TRBJ1-2 TRBD1 TRBV4-3 NA CASSLGGQGFLHYGYTF TGCGCCAGCAGCCTCGGGGGACAGGGGTTTCTACACTATGGCTACACCTTC
TRBJ1-4 NA TRBV23-1 NA CAVVPRRGREKLFF TGCGCCGTAGTGCCCCGTAGGGGTAGAGAAAAACTGTTTTTT
TRBJ1-4 TRBD1 TRBV9 few CASSADRGFREKLFF TGTGCCAGCAGCGCAGACAGGGGGTTTCGGGAAAAACTGTTTTTT
TRBJ1-1 TRBD1 TRBV28 NA CASSYRAGGNTEAFF TGTGCCAGCAGTTACCGAGCAGGGGGGAACACTGAAGCTTTCTTT
TRBJ2-2 NA TRBV7-9 NA CASSSNRVVTGELFF TGTGCCAGCAGCTCAAACAGGGTAGTCACCGGGGAGCTGTTTTTT
TRBJ1-2 NA TRBV27 NA CASSPWRGYTF TGTGCCAGCAGTCCCTGGAGAGGCTACACCTTC
TRBJ2-3 NA TRBV9 NA CASSANRQQKTDTQYF TGTGCCAGCAGCGCCAACCGACAGCAGAAGACAGATACGCAGTATTTT
TRBJ2-5 NA TRBV11-2 few CASSFGLGKETQYF TGTGCCAGCAGCTTTGGACTGGGGAAAGAGACCCAGTACTTC
TRBJ1-5 NA TRBV19 NA CASSIGRASNQPQHF TGTGCCAGTAGTATTGGCAGGGCGAGCAATCAGCCCCAGCATTTT
TRBJ1-1 TRBD1 TRBV9 NA CASSLQGARGTEAFF TGTGCCAGCAGCTTGCAGGGGGCGCGTGGCACTGAAGCTTTCTTT
TRBJ2-7 TRBD1 TRBV7-9 NA CASSPKYRDSLYEQYF TGTGCCAGCAGCCCTAAATACCGGGACAGCCTCTACGAGCAGTACTTC
TRBJ2-7 TRBD1 TRBV7-3 few CASSPGQGDEQYF TGTGCCAGCAGCCCCGGACAGGGCGACGAGCAGTACTTC
TRBJ2-5 NA TRBV18 few CASSPPVRSLFQETQYF TGTGCCAGCTCACCACCAGTTCGGTCCCTTTTCCAAGAGACCCAGTACTTC
TRBJ1-6 TRBD1 TRBV4-3 NA CASSQGQGNSPLHF TGCGCCAGCAGCCAAGGACAGGGTAATTCACCCCTCCACTTT
TRBJ2-5 TRBD2 TRBV7-2 NA CASSFRLAGRETQYF TGTGCCAGCAGCTTTCGACTAGCGGGGAGGGAGACCCAGTACTTC
TRBJ2-7 NA TRBV29-1 few CSVDGGGSPYEQYF TGCAGCGTCGATGGTGGGGGGTCCCCCTACGAGCAGTACTTC
TRBJ1-3 NA TRBV4-1 few CASSHFAKRRDTIYF TGCGCCAGCAGCCATTTCGCAAAGCGGCGGGACACCATATATTTT
TRBJ2-7 NA TRBV6-5 NA CASSYSPAREQYF TGTGCCAGCAGTTACTCTCCCGCTCGGGAGCAGTACTTC
TRBJ1-2 NA TRBV7-9 few CASSRQAGDGYTF TGTGCCAGCAGCCGACAGGCCGGGGATGGCTACACCTTC
TRBJ2-7 NA TRBV28 few CASIGPSDYEQYF TGTGCCAGCATTGGGCCTAGCGACTACGAGCAGTACTTC
TRBJ2-5 TRBD2 TRBV4-1 NA CASSQLAGRETQYF TGCGCCAGCAGCCAACTAGCGGGGAGGGAGACCCAGTACTTC
TRBJ1-1 TRBD1 TRBV18 few CASSPQGADTEAFF TGTGCCAGCTCACCACAGGGGGCGGACACTGAAGCTTTCTTT
TRBJ2-3 NA TRBV18 few CASSPPSLGTDTQYF TGTGCCAGCTCACCACCGTCACTAGGCACAGATACGCAGTATTTT